This TCR beta chain was identified in a study of cytomegalovirus exposure and HLA in healthy donors. A remark on this clone: The junction does not match germline at one end; this may be a read error.

Germline V gene data show CDR1 as SEHNR and CDR2 as FQNEAQ (reference sequence). The CDR3 loop spans 16 amino acids. The PCR was carried out with 60 Vbeta primers and 13 Jbeta primers. Sequenced by immunoSEQ multiplex PCR; TCRdb stores in-frame clones only, minus some. The data contain about 100,000 clones, approximately 71% of them singletons. This sequence originates from a male donor in good health and CMV-seropositive. Sequenced sample: PBMCs. The chain joins TRBV7-9 to TRBJ2-1; a weak D match, TRBD2 (6 bases). The chain's CDR3 is CSSSLAASTPRGEQFF. CDR3 coding DNA: TGTTCCAGCAGCTTAGCGGCAAGTACACCTAGGGGTGAGCAGTTCTTC.